A selection of T cell receptor beta chains follows, all from one sample in a study of blood T cell repertoires in COVID-19. Data came from immunoSEQ multiplex PCR; TCRdb stores just in-frame clones and leaves some out. The table lists approximately 360,000 clones, 89% of them singletons, with 0.95% to 1.5% in the top ten. The sample comprised peripheral blood. Receptors were obtained from a middle-aged man with acute or convalescent COVID-19. Both conserved end residues are part of each CDR3. Fields, in order: clone size, D gene, V gene, J gene, CDR3 DNA, CDR3 protein. D genes are given only for firm matches. Size is stated for part of the rows, as once, few or many counts, or as a class when the clone is expanded.

size: NA
D: TRBD1
V: TRBV7-8
J: TRBJ2-2
DNA: TGTGCCAGCAGCTTGCCGGGACAGGGGAACACCGGGGAGCTGTTTTTT
CDR3: CASSLPGQGNTGELFF

size: NA
D: NA
V: TRBV6-6
J: TRBJ1-2
DNA: TGTGCCAGCAGTTCCCCGCCAGGTGGCAACTATGGCTACACCTTC
CDR3: CASSSPPGGNYGYTF

size: NA
D: TRBD2
V: TRBV30
J: TRBJ2-3
DNA: TGTGCCTGGAGTGGAACTAGCGGCTACACAGATACGCAGTATTTT
CDR3: CAWSGTSGYTDTQYF

size: NA
D: NA
V: TRBV15
J: TRBJ1-2
DNA: TGTGCCACCAGTTTTACAGGGCTCTATGGCTACACCTTC
CDR3: CATSFTGLYGYTF

size: NA
D: TRBD2
V: TRBV5-1
J: TRBJ2-1
DNA: TGCGCCAGCAGCCCCCGGTTAGCGGGAACAGGCTCCTACAATGAGCAGTTCTTC
CDR3: CASSPRLAGTGSYNEQFF

size: NA
D: TRBD1
V: TRBV5-1
J: TRBJ1-4
DNA: TGCGCCAGCAGCCCCGGGACAGGCAATGAAAAACTGTTTTTT
CDR3: CASSPGTGNEKLFF

size: NA
D: NA
V: TRBV9
J: TRBJ2-7
DNA: TGTGCCAGCAGCGTAGAACCCACCCGAGGGTACGAGCAGTACTTC
CDR3: CASSVEPTRGYEQYF

size: NA
D: NA
V: TRBV7-8
J: TRBJ1-6
DNA: TGTGCCAGCAGCCCAGAGGCCCATAATTCACCCCTCCACTTT
CDR3: CASSPEAHNSPLHF

size: NA
D: NA
V: TRBV7-2
J: TRBJ2-7
DNA: TGTGCCAGCAGCTTAGCTCACTCCTACGAGCAGTACTTC
CDR3: CASSLAHSYEQYF

size: NA
D: TRBD1
V: TRBV11-2
J: TRBJ2-6
DNA: TGTGCCAGCAGCGCCGGGACAGGGGGCATCACTGGGGCCAACGTCCTGACTTTC
CDR3: CASSAGTGGITGANVLTF

size: NA
D: NA
V: TRBV27
J: TRBJ2-5
DNA: TGTGCCAGCAGTTTAGGTAGTTACGGAGAGACCCAGTACTTC
CDR3: CASSLGSYGETQYF

size: NA
D: TRBD1
V: TRBV18
J: TRBJ1-1
DNA: TGTGCCAGCTCACCCGGGACAGGGGCCCCGGGGGGCACTGAAGCTTTCTTT
CDR3: CASSPGTGAPGGTEAFF

size: NA
D: NA
V: TRBV11-2
J: TRBJ2-6
DNA: TGTGCCAGCAGCTTAGATAACCCACTTATCGGGGCCAACGTCCTGACTTTC
CDR3: CASSLDNPLIGANVLTF

size: NA
D: NA
V: TRBV28
J: TRBJ2-2
DNA: TGTGCCAGCATTGTAAGCGGGACCGGGGAGCTGTTTTTT
CDR3: CASIVSGTGELFF

size: NA
D: TRBD2
V: TRBV28
J: TRBJ2-7
DNA: TGTGCCAGCAGCAAAGCGGGAGGGACCTACGAGCAGTACTTC
CDR3: CASSKAGGTYEQYF

size: NA
D: TRBD1
V: TRBV7-2
J: TRBJ2-7
DNA: TGTGCCAGCAGCTTACGGGACAGGGTACCCTACGAGCAGTACTTC
CDR3: CASSLRDRVPYEQYF

size: NA
D: TRBD1
V: TRBV10-3
J: TRBJ1-1
DNA: TGTGCCATCAGGGCTACAGGGGGACCGAACACTGAAGCTTTCTTT
CDR3: CAIRATGGPNTEAFF

size: NA
D: TRBD1
V: TRBV5-1
J: TRBJ1-3
DNA: TGCGCCAGCAGCTGGACAGGTGGTGGAAACACCATATATTTT
CDR3: CASSWTGGGNTIYF

size: NA
D: TRBD1
V: TRBV27
J: TRBJ2-3
DNA: TGTGCCAGCAGTTTATCAGGGGGCCTCACAGATACGCAGTATTTT
CDR3: CASSLSGGLTDTQYF

size: NA
D: TRBD1
V: TRBV5-4
J: TRBJ1-3
DNA: TGTGCCAGCAGTCCGGACAGGGGAGTAAACACCATATATTTT
CDR3: CASSPDRGVNTIYF

size: NA
D: TRBD2
V: TRBV5-1
J: TRBJ2-1
DNA: TGCGCCAGCAGCTTGGCAGCGGGAGGTGCCTACAATGAGCAGTTCTTC
CDR3: CASSLAAGGAYNEQFF

size: once
D: TRBD1
V: TRBV10-3
J: TRBJ1-5
DNA: TGTGCCATCAGTACAACCGGGACAGGGGTGTTGAGCAATCAGCCCCAGCATTTT
CDR3: CAISTTGTGVLSNQPQHF

size: NA
D: NA
V: TRBV18
J: TRBJ1-4
DNA: TGTGCCAGCTCGTCCGGGACTGAGAATGAAAAACTGTTTTTT
CDR3: CASSSGTENEKLFF

size: NA
D: NA
V: TRBV5-5
J: TRBJ2-2
DNA: TGTGCCAGCAGCGTCCGACAAGTCGCGAACACCGGGGAGCTGTTTTTT
CDR3: CASSVRQVANTGELFF

size: NA
D: NA
V: TRBV28
J: TRBJ1-5
DNA: TGTGCCAGCATTTATTCCAGGGTAGGTCAGCCCCAGCATTTT
CDR3: CASIYSRVGQPQHF

size: NA
D: TRBD1
V: TRBV19
J: TRBJ1-4
DNA: TGTGCCAGTAGTATAGCCCGGACAGGGTACAATGAAAAACTGTTTTTT
CDR3: CASSIARTGYNEKLFF

size: NA
D: NA
V: TRBV11-2
J: TRBJ1-3
DNA: TGTGCCAGCAGCCTGGCTGGCAGGGCAAACACCATATATTTT
CDR3: CASSLAGRANTIYF

size: once
D: NA
V: TRBV3-1/TRBV3-2
J: TRBJ2-7
DNA: TGTGCCAGCAGCCAAGGGCTCCAAGCCTACGAGCAGTACTTC
CDR3: CASSQGLQAYEQYF

size: NA
D: NA
V: TRBV28
J: TRBJ1-2
DNA: TGTGCCAGCAGTTTCATCGGGGTTTTCGGCTATGGCTACACCTTC
CDR3: CASSFIGVFGYGYTF

size: NA
D: NA
V: TRBV5-1
J: TRBJ1-2
DNA: TGCGCCAGCAGCTTGGGTTCGGCTACCTCAGGTGGCTACACCTTC
CDR3: CASSLGSATSGGYTF

size: NA
D: TRBD2
V: TRBV28
J: TRBJ2-7
DNA: TGTGCCAGCAGTCAGACGGGAGGGAACTACGAGCAGTACTTC
CDR3: CASSQTGGNYEQYF

size: NA
D: NA
V: TRBV9
J: TRBJ1-5
DNA: TGTGCCAGCAGCGAAGAAGGGGCACATCAGCCCCAGCATTTT
CDR3: CASSEEGAHQPQHF

size: NA
D: NA
V: TRBV6-4
J: TRBJ1-6
DNA: TGTGCCAGCAGGGAAGGGAGACGGATACATAACTCACCCCTCCACTTT
CDR3: CASREGRRIHNSPLHF

size: few
D: NA
V: TRBV19
J: TRBJ1-5
DNA: TGTGCCAGTAAGGGCTTGGGACACCTGGCCAATCAGCCCCAGCATTTT
CDR3: CASKGLGHLANQPQHF

size: many
D: NA
V: TRBV11-1
J: TRBJ1-1
DNA: TGTGCCAGCAGCCTCCTTTCGGGGTCTGAAGCTTTCTTT
CDR3: CASSLLSGSEAFF

size: NA
D: TRBD1
V: TRBV6-6
J: TRBJ2-3
DNA: TGTGCCAGCAGTGCATACCTCAGGGGGCACGATACGCAGTATTTT
CDR3: CASSAYLRGHDTQYF

size: NA
D: TRBD1
V: TRBV4-1
J: TRBJ2-1
DNA: TGCGCCAGCAGTGTCCGGGACAGGGGATACAATGAGCAGTTCTTC
CDR3: CASSVRDRGYNEQFF

size: NA
D: TRBD1
V: TRBV28
J: TRBJ1-5
DNA: TGTGCCAGCAGTTTTCCGGGACAGGATAGCAATCAGCCCCAGCATTTT
CDR3: CASSFPGQDSNQPQHF

size: NA
D: TRBD1
V: TRBV27
J: TRBJ1-1
DNA: TGTGCCAGCAGTTTATGGCAGGGGGTGAGCACTGAAGCTTTCTTT
CDR3: CASSLWQGVSTEAFF

size: NA
D: TRBD2
V: TRBV4-1
J: TRBJ2-2
DNA: TGCGCCAGCAGCCAAGGTCTAGCGGGGTTGAACACCGGGGAGCTGTTTTTT
CDR3: CASSQGLAGLNTGELFF

size: NA
D: TRBD1
V: TRBV7-3
J: TRBJ1-2
DNA: TGTGCCAGCAGCCCCGGGACAGGGTCTGGCTACACCTTC
CDR3: CASSPGTGSGYTF

size: NA
D: TRBD1
V: TRBV11-2
J: TRBJ2-4
DNA: TGTGCCAGCAGCACCCGGACAGGGGACGGGGTCATTCAGTACTTC
CDR3: CASSTRTGDGVIQYF

size: NA
D: TRBD1
V: TRBV4-1
J: TRBJ1-1
DNA: TGCGCCAGCAGCCATTCGGGACAGGGGGTTTCCTACACTGAAGCTTTCTTT
CDR3: CASSHSGQGVSYTEAFF

size: NA
D: TRBD1
V: TRBV6-5
J: TRBJ2-1
DNA: TGTGCCAGCAGTTCATTCCCGGGACAGGGAAGGGGTGAGCAGTTCTTC
CDR3: CASSSFPGQGRGEQFF

size: NA
D: TRBD1
V: TRBV19
J: TRBJ2-7
DNA: TGTGCCAGTGGTAGGACAGGGGTTTTCTACGAGCAGTACTTC
CDR3: CASGRTGVFYEQYF

size: once
D: TRBD1
V: TRBV6-5
J: TRBJ1-2
DNA: TGTGCCAGCAGTTACACCGGGACAGGAAGGTACACCTTC
CDR3: CASSYTGTGRYTF

size: NA
D: NA
V: TRBV11-2
J: TRBJ2-3
DNA: TGTGCCAGCAGCCCGGGGAGTCCCACAGATACGCAGTATTTT
CDR3: CASSPGSPTDTQYF

size: NA
D: NA
V: TRBV19
J: TRBJ1-5
DNA: TGTGCCATTGGACGACAGGCGGAAAATCAGCCCCAGCATTTT
CDR3: CAIGRQAENQPQHF

size: NA
D: TRBD1
V: TRBV18
J: TRBJ1-2
DNA: TGTGCCAGCTCACCGTCGGGACAGGGGGACTATGGCTACACCTTC
CDR3: CASSPSGQGDYGYTF

size: NA
D: NA
V: TRBV9
J: TRBJ1-1
DNA: TGTGCCAGCAGCGTACTTCCGGGGAACACTGAAGCTTTCTTT
CDR3: CASSVLPGNTEAFF

size: NA
D: NA
V: TRBV4-1
J: TRBJ2-7
DNA: TGCGCCAGCAGCCAGCCTCGGGGCGAGCAGTACTTC
CDR3: CASSQPRGEQYF

size: NA
D: TRBD1
V: TRBV6-5
J: TRBJ1-6
DNA: TGTGCCAGCACCGAGACAGGGGCCTCACCCCTCCACTTT
CDR3: CASTETGASPLHF

size: NA
D: NA
V: TRBV19
J: TRBJ1-5
DNA: TGTGCCAGTAGTATTCTAAGTCAGCCCCAGCATTTT
CDR3: CASSILSQPQHF

size: NA
D: NA
V: TRBV19
J: TRBJ1-4
DNA: TGTGCCAGTCGGCTTTCCCGCGGGCGTGAAAAACTGTTTTTT
CDR3: CASRLSRGREKLFF

size: NA
D: TRBD1
V: TRBV19
J: TRBJ2-2
DNA: TGTGCCAGTAGTATAGTTAGGGACAGGGGTGTGTACACCGGGGAGCTGTTTTTT
CDR3: CASSIVRDRGVYTGELFF

size: NA
D: TRBD1
V: TRBV18
J: TRBJ2-7
DNA: TGTGCCAGCTCACCACTCCCGGGACAGTTTTACGAGCAGTACTTC
CDR3: CASSPLPGQFYEQYF

size: once
D: TRBD1
V: TRBV27
J: TRBJ1-2
DNA: TGTGCCAGCAGCCTGGGACAGGCGGGTGGCTACACCTTC
CDR3: CASSLGQAGGYTF

size: NA
D: TRBD1
V: TRBV28
J: TRBJ2-2
DNA: TGTGCCAGCAGTCGGCCAAGGACAGGTCCTACAACCGGGGAGCTGTTTTTT
CDR3: CASSRPRTGPTTGELFF

size: NA
D: NA
V: TRBV27
J: TRBJ2-3
DNA: TGTGCCAGCAGTCCCTCTCCTACCTTGATCACAGATACGCAGTATTTT
CDR3: CASSPSPTLITDTQYF